This T cell receptor (beta chain) was observed in a study of shared clonotypes between healthy human individuals. Ten immunoSEQ deep assay plates were used by the authors to sequence unsorted PBMC DNA. Authors' data handling: ImmunoSEQ junction-only sequences lacked quality scores, so their filtering differed. Sequencing used immunoSEQ multiplex PCR; TCRdb keeps in-frame clones, though not all of them. V and J calls and clone size come straight from that table; D and trimming were deduced from the DNA. In the table there are about 460,000 clones, more than 70% of which are singletons. This clone appeared once. The study used 80 million to 100 million PBMCs per unsorted sample for genomic DNA. Deletions cut 1 base from V and 8 bases from J, with 11 bases between. Germline assignment: CDR1 MNHNS and CDR2 SASEGT. The CDR3 totals 13 residues.

The sequencing sample was made of PBMCs. This receptor was taken from a woman aged 40 to 50 in good health. Some clones in this sample may be carry-over from other donors' samples. The chain is built from TRBV6-1 and TRBJ1-2, with D maybe TRBD1 (6 bases). DNA of the CDR3: TGTGCCAGCAGTGAAGGACAGGCTCGCGGCTACACCTTC. Translated: CASSEGQARGYTF.